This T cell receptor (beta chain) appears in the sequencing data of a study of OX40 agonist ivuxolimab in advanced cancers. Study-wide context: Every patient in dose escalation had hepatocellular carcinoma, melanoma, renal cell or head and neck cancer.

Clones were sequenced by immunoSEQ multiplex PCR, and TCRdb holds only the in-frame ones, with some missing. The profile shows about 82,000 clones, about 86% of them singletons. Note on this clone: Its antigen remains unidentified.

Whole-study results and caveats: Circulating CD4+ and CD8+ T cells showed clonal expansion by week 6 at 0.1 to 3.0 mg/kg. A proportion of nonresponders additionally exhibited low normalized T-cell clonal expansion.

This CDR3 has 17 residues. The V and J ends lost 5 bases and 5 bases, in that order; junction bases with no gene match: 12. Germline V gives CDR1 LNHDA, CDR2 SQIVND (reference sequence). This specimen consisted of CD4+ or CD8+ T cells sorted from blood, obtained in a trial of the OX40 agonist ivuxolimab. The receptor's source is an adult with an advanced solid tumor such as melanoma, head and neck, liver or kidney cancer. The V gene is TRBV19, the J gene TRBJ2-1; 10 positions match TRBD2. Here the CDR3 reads CASSSIRTSGRHNEQFF. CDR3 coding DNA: TGTGCCAGTAGTTCCATCCGGACTAGCGGAAGACACAATGAGCAGTTCTTC.